Listed below are T cell receptor beta chains from one sample, sequenced in a study of shared clonotypes between healthy human individuals. Data came from immunoSEQ multiplex PCR; TCRdb stores just in-frame clones and leaves some out. The sample has about 2.3 million clones, approximately 95% seen once; the top ten hold 0.35% to 0.45%. The sequenced sample consisted of naive CD4+ T cells from PBMCs. These receptors came from a man younger than 35 in good health. Some clones in this sample may be carry-over from other donors' samples. The CDR3 runs from the conserved cysteine through the conserved F or W. The order of the fields is J gene, D gene, clone size, V gene, CDR3 DNA, CDR3 protein. A D gene is named only where the DNA matches it firmly. The size entry is marked missing in some rows and otherwise reads once, few, many or a size class.

>TRBJ2-1|TRBD2|NA|TRBV2
TGTGCCAGCAGATTCTTTCCCGGGACTAGCGGGAGTCGGGATGAGCAGTTCTTC
CASRFFPGTSGSRDEQFF
>TRBJ1-5|NA|NA|TRBV12-5
TGTGCTGGGGGGGGAACATATAGCAATCAGCCCCAGCATTTT
CAGGGTYSNQPQHF
>TRBJ2-2|NA|NA|TRBV2
TGTGCCAGTATAACAGGCGCGAACACCGGGGAGCTGTTTTTT
CASITGANTGELFF
>TRBJ2-1|NA|NA|TRBV9
TGTGCCAGCAGCCCAGGGCGCCGCAGCTCCTACAATGAGCAGTTCTTC
CASSPGRRSSYNEQFF
>TRBJ2-1|TRBD2|NA|TRBV9
TGTGCCAGCAGCGTAGGACCCTCGCGAGCGGGAGGTTCCTACAATGAGCAGTTCTTC
CASSVGPSRAGGSYNEQFF
>TRBJ2-5|NA|once|TRBV5-6
TGTGCCAGCAGCTTGGCCTCAATGGACGGGAAAGAGACCCAGTACTTC
CASSLASMDGKETQYF
>TRBJ2-5|NA|NA|TRBV5-1
TGCGCCAGCAGGACCGGGACGGTGGCGGAGACCCAGTACTTC
CASRTGTVAETQYF
>TRBJ1-5|TRBD1|NA|TRBV10-2
TGCGCCAGCAGCTCGGGACAGGGGATCGGCAATCAGCCCCAGCATTTT
CASSSGQGIGNQPQHF
>TRBJ1-4|TRBD1|NA|TRBV19
TGTGCCAGTATCCTACAGGGGGCGCCGGAAAAACTGTTTTTT
CASILQGAPEKLFF
>TRBJ2-7|TRBD2|NA|TRBV7-2
TGTGCCAGCAGCCCGTTAGCGGGAAGTTTCTACGAGCAGTACTTC
CASSPLAGSFYEQYF
>TRBJ2-7|NA|NA|TRBV2
TGTGCCAGCAGTCTGGCTAGGGGGTCGCAGTACTTC
CASSLARGSQYF
>TRBJ1-3|NA|NA|TRBV5-1
TGCGCCAGCAGCATCCCGGCACAGGGAAACACCATATATTTT
CASSIPAQGNTIYF
>TRBJ2-1|NA|NA|TRBV5-4
TGTGCCAGCAGTTGGGTAGGGGAGCAGTTCTTC
CASSWVGEQFF
>TRBJ2-2|TRBD2|NA|TRBV7-2
TGTGCCAGCAGCGCTAGCGGGGTCACCGGGGAGCTGTTTTTT
CASSASGVTGELFF
>TRBJ2-7|TRBD2|NA|TRBV9
TGTGCCAGCAGCCCGGATAGCGGGAGGTTGACCTACGAGCAGTACTTC
CASSPDSGRLTYEQYF
>TRBJ2-3|NA|NA|TRBV7-2
TGTGCCAGCAATAAGTGGGTAGGGGACACAGATACGCAGTATTTT
CASNKWVGDTDTQYF
>TRBJ2-3|NA|NA|TRBV2
TGTGCCAGCAGTGGGGCTTTGCCAGATACGCAGTATTTT
CASSGALPDTQYF
>TRBJ2-2|TRBD2|NA|TRBV10-3
TGTGCCATCAGCTGGACTAGCGGGAACACCGGGGAGCTGTTTTTT
CAISWTSGNTGELFF
>TRBJ1-2|NA|NA|TRBV5-1
TGCGCCAGCAGCTTGGAAGGGACCCTCAGTGGCTACACCTTC
CASSLEGTLSGYTF
>TRBJ2-2|TRBD1|NA|TRBV5-1
TGCGCCAGCAGCTTGGTCGGGACAGGCTTCACCGGGGAGCTGTTTTTT
CASSLVGTGFTGELFF
>TRBJ2-1|NA|NA|TRBV11-1
TGTGCCAGCAGCACCGGGACTGCGAACAATGAGCAGTTCTTC
CASSTGTANNEQFF
>TRBJ2-5|NA|NA|TRBV18
TGTGCCAGCTTACCATCAGGGTTGGAGACCCAGTACTTC
CASLPSGLETQYF
>TRBJ2-7|TRBD1|NA|TRBV19
TGTGCCAGTAGCTTAGCGGGACAGGGGACCTACGAGCAGTACTTC
CASSLAGQGTYEQYF
>TRBJ1-1|NA|NA|TRBV19
TGTGCCACCCACGTGGCGGGGCCAGCGAACACTGAAGCTTTCTTT
CATHVAGPANTEAFF
>TRBJ1-2|NA|NA|TRBV9
TGTGCCAGCAGCCCCTCAAGTGATAGTTCCTATGGCTACACCTTC
CASSPSSDSSYGYTF
>TRBJ2-7|TRBD1|NA|TRBV7-2
TGTGCCAGCAGCCACAGGGGGGAAACCTACGAGCAGTACTTC
CASSHRGETYEQYF
>TRBJ2-3|TRBD2|NA|TRBV4-1
TGCGCCAGCAGCCAAGGGTTTCGCAGGGCGGGAGGGACAGATACGCAGTATTTT
CASSQGFRRAGGTDTQYF
>TRBJ1-2|NA|NA|TRBV28
TGTGCCAGCAGTTTACCCCAGCGTTATGGCTACACCTTC
CASSLPQRYGYTF
>TRBJ2-7|TRBD1|NA|TRBV5-1
TGCGCCAGCAGCTTGAGCGGGACAGGGGGGCTTTACGAGCAGTACTTC
CASSLSGTGGLYEQYF
>TRBJ1-4|NA|NA|TRBV6-5
TGTGCCAGCAGTTACCAGGGGCGGGGGGATGAAAAACTGTTTTTT
CASSYQGRGDEKLFF
>TRBJ2-5|NA|NA|TRBV6-1
TGTGCCAGCAGCGGAGGCTGGACCCAAGAGACCCAGTACTTC
CASSGGWTQETQYF
>TRBJ1-4|NA|NA|TRBV7-9
TGTGCCAGCAGCCCGCAGGGGAGTAGTGAAAAACTGTTTTTT
CASSPQGSSEKLFF
>TRBJ2-1|NA|NA|TRBV2
TGTGCCAGCAGACCGATAGCAGATGAGCAGTTCTTC
CASRPIADEQFF
>TRBJ2-7|TRBD1|NA|TRBV4-1
TGCGCCAGCAGCACCCCAGGGGGCCCCCTCGAGCAGTACTTC
CASSTPGGPLEQYF
>TRBJ1-1|NA|few|TRBV5-1
TGCGCCAGCAGCTTGGACGTTCCACCAGACACTGAAGCTTTCTTT
CASSLDVPPDTEAFF
>TRBJ2-1|NA|once|TRBV7-2
TGTGCCAGCAGCTCGCTTCGGACGTCCCGGGGCGATGAGCAGTTCTTC
CASSSLRTSRGDEQFF